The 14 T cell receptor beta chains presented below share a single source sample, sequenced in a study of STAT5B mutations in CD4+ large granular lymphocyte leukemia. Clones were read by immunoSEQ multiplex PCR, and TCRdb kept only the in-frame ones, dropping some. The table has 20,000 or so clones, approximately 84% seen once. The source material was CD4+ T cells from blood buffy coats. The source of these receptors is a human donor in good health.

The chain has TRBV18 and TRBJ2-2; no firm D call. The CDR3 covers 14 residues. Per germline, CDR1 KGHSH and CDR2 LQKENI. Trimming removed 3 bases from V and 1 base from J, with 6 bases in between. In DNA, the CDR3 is TGTGCCAGCTCACCTCTCTTGAACACCGGGGAGCTGTTTTTT. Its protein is CASSPLLNTGELFF.

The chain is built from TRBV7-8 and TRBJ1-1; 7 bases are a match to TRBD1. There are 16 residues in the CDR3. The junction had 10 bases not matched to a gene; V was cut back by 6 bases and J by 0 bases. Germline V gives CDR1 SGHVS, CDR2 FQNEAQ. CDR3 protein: CASRLTPGQMNTEAFF. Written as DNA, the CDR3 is TGTGCCAGCAGGCTAACTCCGGGACAGATGAACACTGAAGCTTTCTTT.

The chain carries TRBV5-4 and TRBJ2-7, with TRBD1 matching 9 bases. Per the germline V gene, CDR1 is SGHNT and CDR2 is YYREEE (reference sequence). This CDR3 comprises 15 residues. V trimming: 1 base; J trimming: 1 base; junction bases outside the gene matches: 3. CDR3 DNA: TGTGCCAGCAGCTTGATAGGACAGGGGTCCTACGAGCAGTACTTC. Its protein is CASSLIGQGSYEQYF.

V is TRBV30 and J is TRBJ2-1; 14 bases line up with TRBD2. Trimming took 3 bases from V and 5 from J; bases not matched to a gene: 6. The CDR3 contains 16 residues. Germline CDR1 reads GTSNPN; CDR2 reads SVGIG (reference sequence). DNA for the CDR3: TGTGCCTGGAGCGCGCCGGGACTAGCGGGGGACAATGAGCAGTTCTTC. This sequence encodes CAWSAPGLAGDNEQFF.

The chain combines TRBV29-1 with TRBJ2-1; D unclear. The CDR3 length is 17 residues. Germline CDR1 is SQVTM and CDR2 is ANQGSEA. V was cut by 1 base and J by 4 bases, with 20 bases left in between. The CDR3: CSVEGKRTLGVYNEQFF. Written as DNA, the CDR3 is TGCAGCGTTGAAGGCAAGAGGACCCTTGGGGTTTACAATGAGCAGTTCTTC.

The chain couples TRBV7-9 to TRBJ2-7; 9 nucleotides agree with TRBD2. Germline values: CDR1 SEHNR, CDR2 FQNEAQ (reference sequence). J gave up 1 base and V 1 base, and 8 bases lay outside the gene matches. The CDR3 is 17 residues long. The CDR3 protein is CASSLGTSATNSYEQYF. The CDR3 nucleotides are TGTGCCAGCAGCTTAGGGACTAGCGCTACGAATTCCTACGAGCAGTACTTC.

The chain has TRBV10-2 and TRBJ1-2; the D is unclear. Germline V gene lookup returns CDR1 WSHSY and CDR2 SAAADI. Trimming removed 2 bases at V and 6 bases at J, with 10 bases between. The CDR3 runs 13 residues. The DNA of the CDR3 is TGCGCCAGCAGTGAGGCAGCCCTAAATGGCTACACCTTC. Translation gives CASSEAALNGYTF.

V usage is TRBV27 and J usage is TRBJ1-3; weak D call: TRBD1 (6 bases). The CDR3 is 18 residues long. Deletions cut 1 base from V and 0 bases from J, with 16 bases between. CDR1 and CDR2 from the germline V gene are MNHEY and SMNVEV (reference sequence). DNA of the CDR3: TGTGCCAGCAGTTTATTCCCCTTAGACAGGCCCTCTGGAAACACCATATATTTT. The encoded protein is CASSLFPLDRPSGNTIYF.

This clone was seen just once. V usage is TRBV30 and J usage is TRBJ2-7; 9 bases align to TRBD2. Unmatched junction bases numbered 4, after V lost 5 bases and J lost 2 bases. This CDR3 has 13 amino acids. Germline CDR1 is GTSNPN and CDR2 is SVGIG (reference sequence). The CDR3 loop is CAWGGGRAYEQYF. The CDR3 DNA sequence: TGTGCCTGGGGGGGCGGGAGGGCCTACGAGCAGTACTTC.

CDR3 coding DNA: TGCAGCGTTGAATGGCTAGCGGGAAACAATGAGCAGTTCTTC. Translating it yields CSVEWLAGNNEQFF. The chain couples TRBV29-1 to TRBJ2-1; 9 bases agree with TRBD2. The germline CDR1 and CDR2 sequences are SQVTM and ANQGSEA. This CDR3 has 14 amino acids. Trimming removed 2 bases from V and 5 bases from J; junction bases left unmatched: 4.

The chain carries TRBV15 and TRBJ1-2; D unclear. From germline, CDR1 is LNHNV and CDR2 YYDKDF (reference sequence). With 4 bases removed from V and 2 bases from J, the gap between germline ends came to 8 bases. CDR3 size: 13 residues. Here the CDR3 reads CATSKDLNYGYTF. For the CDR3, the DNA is TGTGCCACCAGCAAAGATCTCAACTATGGCTACACCTTC.

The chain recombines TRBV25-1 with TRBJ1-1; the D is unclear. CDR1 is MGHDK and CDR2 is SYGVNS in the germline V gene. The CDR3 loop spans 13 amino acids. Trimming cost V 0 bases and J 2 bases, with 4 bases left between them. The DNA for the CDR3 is TGTGCCAGCAGTGAATATGCCAACACTGAAGCTTTCTTT. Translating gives CASSEYANTEAFF.

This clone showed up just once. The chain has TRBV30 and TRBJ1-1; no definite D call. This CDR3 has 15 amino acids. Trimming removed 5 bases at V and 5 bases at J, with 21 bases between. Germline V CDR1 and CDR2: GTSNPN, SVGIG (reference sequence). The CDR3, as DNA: TGTGCCTGGGCGGGAAGGGTGATTGTGGGTACTGAAGCTTTCTTT. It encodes CAWAGRVIVGTEAFF.

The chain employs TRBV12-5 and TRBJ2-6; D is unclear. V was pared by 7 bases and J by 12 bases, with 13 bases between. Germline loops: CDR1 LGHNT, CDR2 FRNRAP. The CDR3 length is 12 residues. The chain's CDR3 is CASAGPSTVLTF. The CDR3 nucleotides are TGTGCTAGTGCAGGACCGAGCACCGTCCTGACTTTC.